This T cell receptor (beta chain) came from a study of T cell changes during pregnancy in multiple sclerosis. Deletions cut 8 bases from V and 0 bases from J, with 9 bases between. In germline, CDR1 is ENHRY, CDR2 SYGVKD. The CDR3 has 13 residues. Sequencing used immunoSEQ multiplex PCR; TCRdb keeps in-frame clones, though not all of them. The sample consists of about 75,000 clones, around nine tenths of them appearing once. The clonotype comes from a female donor with multiple sclerosis, enrolled in a pregnancy study. This sample comprised CD4+ T cells from peripheral blood mononuclear cells, obtained before pregnancy. This sequence joins TRBV10-3 and TRBJ2-3; D might be TRBD2 (6 bases). The CDR3 DNA follows: TGTGCCATCGGGAGCGGGAGCACAGATACGCAGTATTTT. This sequence encodes CAIGSGSTDTQYF.